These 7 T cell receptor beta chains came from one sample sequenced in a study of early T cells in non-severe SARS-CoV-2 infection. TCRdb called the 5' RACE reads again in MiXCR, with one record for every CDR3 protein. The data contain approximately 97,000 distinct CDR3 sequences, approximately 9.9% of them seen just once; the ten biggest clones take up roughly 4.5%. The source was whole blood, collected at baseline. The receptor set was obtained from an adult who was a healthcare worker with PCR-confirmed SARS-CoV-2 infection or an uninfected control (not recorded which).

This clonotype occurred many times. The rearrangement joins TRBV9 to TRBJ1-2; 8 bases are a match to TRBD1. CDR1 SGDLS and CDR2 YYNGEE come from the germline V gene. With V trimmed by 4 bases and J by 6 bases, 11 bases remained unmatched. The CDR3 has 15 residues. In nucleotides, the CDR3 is TGTGCCAGCAGCAATAAATTGGGACAGGTGCATGGCTACACCTTC. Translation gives CASSNKLGQVHGYTF.

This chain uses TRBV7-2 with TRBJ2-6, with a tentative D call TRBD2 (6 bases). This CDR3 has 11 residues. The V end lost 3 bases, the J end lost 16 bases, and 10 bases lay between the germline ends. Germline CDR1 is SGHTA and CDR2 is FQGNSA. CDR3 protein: CASSFNRELTF. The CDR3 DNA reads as TGTGCCAGCAGCTTTAACCGGGAGCTGACTTTC.

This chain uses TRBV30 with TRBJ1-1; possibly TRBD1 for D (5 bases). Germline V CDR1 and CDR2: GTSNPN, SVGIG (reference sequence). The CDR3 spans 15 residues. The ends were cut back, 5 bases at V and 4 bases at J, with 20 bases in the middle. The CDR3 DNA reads TGTGCCTGGGACATCGAAGCAGGGAGAGGCACTGAAGCTTTCTTT. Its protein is CAWDIEAGRGTEAFF.

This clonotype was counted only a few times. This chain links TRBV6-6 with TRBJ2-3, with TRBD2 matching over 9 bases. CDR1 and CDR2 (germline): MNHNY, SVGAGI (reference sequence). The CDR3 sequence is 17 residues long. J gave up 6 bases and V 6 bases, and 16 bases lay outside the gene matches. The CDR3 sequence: CASSPRSGGPLGDTQYF. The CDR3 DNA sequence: TGTGCCAGCAGCCCTAGAAGCGGGGGGCCCCTCGGGGATACGCAGTATTTT.

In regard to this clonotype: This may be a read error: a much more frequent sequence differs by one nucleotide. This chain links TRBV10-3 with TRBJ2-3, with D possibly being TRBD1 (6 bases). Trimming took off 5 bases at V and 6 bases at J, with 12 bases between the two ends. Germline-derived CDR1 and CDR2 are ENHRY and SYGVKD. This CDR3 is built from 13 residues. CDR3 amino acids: CAISLDRYDTQYF. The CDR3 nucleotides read TGTGCCATCAGTCTGGACAGATACGATACGCAGTATTTT.

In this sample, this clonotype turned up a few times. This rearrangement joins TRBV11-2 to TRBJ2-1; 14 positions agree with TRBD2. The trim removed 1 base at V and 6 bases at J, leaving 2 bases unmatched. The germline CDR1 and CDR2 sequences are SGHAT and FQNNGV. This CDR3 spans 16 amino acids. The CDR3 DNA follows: TGTGCCAGCAGCTTAGCCGGACTAGCGGGAGGCAATGAGCAGTTCTTC. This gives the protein CASSLAGLAGGNEQFF.

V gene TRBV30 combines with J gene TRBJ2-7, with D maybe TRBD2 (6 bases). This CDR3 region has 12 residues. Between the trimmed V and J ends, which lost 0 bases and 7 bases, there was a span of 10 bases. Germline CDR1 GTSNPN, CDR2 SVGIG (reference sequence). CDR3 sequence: CAWSVTREEQYF. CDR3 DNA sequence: TGTGCCTGGAGTGTAACTCGGGAGGAGCAGTACTTC.